This TCR beta chain was identified in a study of Graves' ophthalmopathy and Graves' hyperthyroidism. Researchers took RNA transcripts and amplified TCR beta CDR3 regions from them. HTBI primers primed a first-round RT-PCR, and a second-round multiplex PCR followed. TCRdb re-called the multiplex PCR reads through MiXCR, storing one row per CDR3 protein. The sample yields about 400,000 distinct CDR3 sequences, around 17% seen once. The CDR3 sequence is 20 residues long. Germline CDR1 MNHEY, CDR2 SVGEGT. V was clipped by 3 bases and J by 2 bases; unmatched bases: 19. What was sequenced was peripheral blood. This receptor was identified in a young woman with Graves' ophthalmopathy. The chain carries TRBV6-2 or TRBV6-3 and TRBJ2-5; 9 bases are a match to TRBD2. The CDR3 nucleotides are TGTGCCAGCAGTTATGGAGTTTTGGCTAGCGGGACTAATGGACAAGAGACCCAGTACTTC. This codes for CASSYGVLASGTNGQETQYF.